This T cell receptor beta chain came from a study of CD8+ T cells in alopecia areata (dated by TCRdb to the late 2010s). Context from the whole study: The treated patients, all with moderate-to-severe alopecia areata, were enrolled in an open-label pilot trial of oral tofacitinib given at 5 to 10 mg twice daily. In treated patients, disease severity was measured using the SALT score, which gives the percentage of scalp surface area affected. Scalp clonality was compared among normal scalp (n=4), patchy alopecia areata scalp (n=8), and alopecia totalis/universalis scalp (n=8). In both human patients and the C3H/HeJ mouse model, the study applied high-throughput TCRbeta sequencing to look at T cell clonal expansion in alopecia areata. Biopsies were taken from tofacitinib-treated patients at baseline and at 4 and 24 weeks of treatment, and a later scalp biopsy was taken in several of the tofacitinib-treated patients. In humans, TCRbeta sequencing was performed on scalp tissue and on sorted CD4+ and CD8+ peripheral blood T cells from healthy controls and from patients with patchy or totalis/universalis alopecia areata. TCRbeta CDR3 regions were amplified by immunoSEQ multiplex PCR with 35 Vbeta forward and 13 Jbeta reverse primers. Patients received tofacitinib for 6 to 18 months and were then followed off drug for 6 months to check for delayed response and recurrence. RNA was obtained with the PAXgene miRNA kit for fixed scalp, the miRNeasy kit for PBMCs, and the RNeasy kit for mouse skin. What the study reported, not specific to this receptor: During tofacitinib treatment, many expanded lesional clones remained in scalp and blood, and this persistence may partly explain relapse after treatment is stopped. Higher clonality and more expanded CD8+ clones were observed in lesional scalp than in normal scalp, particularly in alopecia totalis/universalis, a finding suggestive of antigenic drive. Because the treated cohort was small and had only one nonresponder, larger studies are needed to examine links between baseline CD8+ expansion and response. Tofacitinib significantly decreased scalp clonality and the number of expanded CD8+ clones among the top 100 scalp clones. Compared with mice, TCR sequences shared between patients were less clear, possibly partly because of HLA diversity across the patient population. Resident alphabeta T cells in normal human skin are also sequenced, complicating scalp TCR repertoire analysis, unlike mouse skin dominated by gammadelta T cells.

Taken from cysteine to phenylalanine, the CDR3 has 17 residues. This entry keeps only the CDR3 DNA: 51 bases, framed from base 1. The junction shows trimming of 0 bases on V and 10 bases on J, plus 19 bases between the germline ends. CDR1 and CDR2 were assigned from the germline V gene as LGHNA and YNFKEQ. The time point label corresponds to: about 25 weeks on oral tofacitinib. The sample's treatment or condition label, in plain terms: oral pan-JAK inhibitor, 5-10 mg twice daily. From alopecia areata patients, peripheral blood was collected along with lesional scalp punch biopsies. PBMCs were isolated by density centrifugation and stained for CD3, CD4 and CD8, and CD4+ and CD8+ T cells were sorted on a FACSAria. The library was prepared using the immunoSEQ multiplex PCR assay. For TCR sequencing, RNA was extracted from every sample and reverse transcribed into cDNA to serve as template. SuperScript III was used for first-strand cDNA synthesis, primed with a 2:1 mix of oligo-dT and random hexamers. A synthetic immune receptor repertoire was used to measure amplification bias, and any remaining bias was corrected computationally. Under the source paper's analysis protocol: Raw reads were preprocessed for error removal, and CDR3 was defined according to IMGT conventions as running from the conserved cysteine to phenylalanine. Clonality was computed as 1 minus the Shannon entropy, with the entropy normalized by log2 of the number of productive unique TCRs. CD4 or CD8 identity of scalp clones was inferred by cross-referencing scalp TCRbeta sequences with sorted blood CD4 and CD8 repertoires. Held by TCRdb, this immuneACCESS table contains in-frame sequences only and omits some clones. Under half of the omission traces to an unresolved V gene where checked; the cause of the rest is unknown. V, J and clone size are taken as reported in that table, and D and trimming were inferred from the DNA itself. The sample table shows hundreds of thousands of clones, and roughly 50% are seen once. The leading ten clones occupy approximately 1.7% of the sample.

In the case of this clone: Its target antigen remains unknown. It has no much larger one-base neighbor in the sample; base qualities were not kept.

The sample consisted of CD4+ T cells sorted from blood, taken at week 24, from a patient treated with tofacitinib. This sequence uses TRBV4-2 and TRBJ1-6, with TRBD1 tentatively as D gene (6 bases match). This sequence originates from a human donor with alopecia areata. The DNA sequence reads TGTGCCAGCAGCCAAGATGGGACCTACAGGGTTTGGTCACCCCTCCACTTT. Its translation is CASSQDGTYRVWSPLHF.